The entry below gives a single T cell receptor (beta chain) sequence along with its context. Its antigen remains unidentified. Nothing much larger sits one base from this clone, and base qualities are not available. This entry is derived from a study of blood T cell repertoires in COVID-19 (dated by TCRdb to the early 2020s). In the study overall: The collaborator samples originated in the United States, Italy and Spain and spanned the acute and convalescent phases of COVID-19. The material from the prospective study consisted of cDNA or gDNA derived from T cells, B-cell-depleted T cells, or PBMCs. Subjects who had been exposed to COVID-19, were actively infected with it, or had recovered from it provided the deeply sampled blood TCRbeta repertoires that made up the dataset. The repertoires were made available in a free public database intended to serve as a resource for research on the immune response to SARS-CoV-2. The samples were drawn from the first 160 participants of the ongoing ImmuneRACE study and from 1,200 or so subjects provided by 6 global collaborators. The sample metadata nearly always contained a de-identified subject ID, COVID-19 status, age in years and sex. Where HLA class I and class II types were available, the types were taken from metadata supplied by the sample provider, not from assay-based typing.

CDR1 MNHEY and CDR2 SVGAGI were looked up in the germline V gene. The CDR3 measures 14 amino acids from cysteine to phenylalanine. The read is trimmed to its CDR3 DNA, 42 bases read in frame from base 1. At the junction V is shortened by 5 bases and J by 8 bases, with 15 bases in between. The study at large found these results: The amount of clinical and demographic metadata varied by source and participant and was provided uncurated.

TCRbeta CDR3 regions were amplified from genomic DNA by means of the immunoSEQ Assay, a bias-controlled multiplex PCR. The paper's processing steps were these. Within the assay, amplification of reference gene primers was used to estimate how many nucleated cells each sample contained. To quantify the absolute abundance of each unique TCRbeta CDR3 rearrangement, sequence reads were collapsed and filtered. Productive Simpson clonality was computed per sample as the square root of Simpson's diversity index over productive rearrangements. This is the immuneACCESS table as TCRdb keeps it, with only in-frame sequences that have V and J called. A part of the clones is gone; compared with another copy, unresolved V genes explain less than half, and the rest is unexplained. The V and J calls and clone size are taken from that table; D and trimming were inferred from the DNA. Across this sample there are some 160,000 clones, with approximately 84% seen only once. The top ten constitute roughly 14% of the sample.

Collaborating institutions collected whole blood in K2EDTA tubes following their own protocols. For TCRbeta analysis, collaborator samples were shipped as frozen whole blood, as isolated PBMCs, or as DNA extracted from either sample type. This sequence was found in a woman aged 80 or over with acute or convalescent COVID-19. Sequencing was done on a sample of peripheral blood. The V and J genes are TRBV6-5 and TRBJ1-4; TRBD1 is a weak D gene call, 5 bases matching. At the DNA level, the sequence is TGTGCCAGCAGTCGGACACCATCGGAGGAAAAACTGTTTTTT. It translates to CASSRTPSEEKLFF.